This entry lists 20 T cell receptor beta chains sequenced from one sample in a study of cytomegalovirus exposure and HLA in healthy donors. This PCR relied on a set of 60 Vbeta primers and 13 Jbeta primers. Method: immunoSEQ multiplex PCR; TCRdb's copy keeps in-frame clones and lacks some. The table has about 160,000 clones, around 80% seen once. The sequenced material came from PBMCs. These receptors were taken from a man younger than 45 in good health and CMV-seronegative.

This clone came up a few times. The chain carries TRBV11-2 and TRBJ1-6; 10 positions match TRBD1. In germline, CDR1 is SGHAT, CDR2 FQNNGV. V lost 3 bases to trimming and J lost 8 bases; unmatched junction nucleotides: 13. The CDR3 contains 18 residues. CDR3 bases: TGTGCCAGCAGCTTCCGGTCGGGACAGGGGCCTCCTCATTCACCCCTCCACTTT. This sequence encodes CASSFRSGQGPPHSPLHF.

The V and J genes are TRBV30 and TRBJ1-6; no definite D call. V lost 3 bases and J lost 0, with 3 bases in between. Germline CDR1 reads GTSNPN; CDR2 reads SVGIG (reference sequence). CDR3 length: 13 residues. CDR3 DNA sequence: TGTGCCTGGAGCGGCTCCTATAATTCACCCCTCCACTTT. It encodes CAWSGSYNSPLHF.

V usage is TRBV5-8 and J usage is TRBJ2-2; D not resolved. V dropped 4 bases and J dropped 3 bases, with 13 bases sitting between them. The CDR3 runs 15 residues. Germline V gene lookup returns CDR1 SGHTS and CDR2 YDEGEE. The CDR3 DNA reads as TGTGCCAGCAGCCTCGGAGATTATGACACCGGGGAGCTGTTTTTT. Translating it yields CASSLGDYDTGELFF. Based on the CDR3 plus reference TRBV5-8 and TRBJ2-2, the full variable domain is EAGVTQSPTHLIKTRGQQATLRCSPISGHTSVYWYQQALGLGLQFLLWYDEGEERNRGNFPPRFSGRQFPNYSSELNVNALELEDSALYLCASSLGDYDTGELFFGEGSRLTVL.

This clone was detected only a few times. Compared with germline, one end of the junction differs, possibly owing to a read error. The rearrangement links TRBV7-9 to TRBJ1-1, with 8 bases fitting TRBD1. The CDR3 runs 11 residues. CDR1 SEHNR and CDR2 FQNEAQ come from the germline V gene (reference sequence). CDR3 residues: CSSSRTGRAFF. The CDR3 DNA is TGTTCCAGCAGCCGGACAGGGAGAGCTTTCTTT.

The V and J genes are TRBV28 and TRBJ1-5; 7 bases fit TRBD1. Germline-derived CDR1 and CDR2 are MDHEN and SYDVKM. The CDR3 contains 15 residues. The trim removed 6 bases at V and 1 base at J, leaving 6 bases unmatched. In nucleotides, the CDR3 is TGTGCCAGCAGGATCCCGGACAGGAGCAATCAGCCCCAGCATTTT. This codes for CASRIPDRSNQPQHF.

This chain joins TRBV5-1 and TRBJ1-5; D is perhaps TRBD1 (5 bases). This CDR3 spans 15 amino acids. Trimming removed 4 bases from V and 3 bases from J, with 14 bases in between. Germline V gene data show CDR1 as SGHRS and CDR2 as YFSETQ. This CDR3 is CASSLGEGYNQPQHF. The DNA for the CDR3 is TGCGCCAGCAGCCTGGGGGAGGGATACAATCAGCCCCAGCATTTT.

The chain joins TRBV2 to TRBJ1-4; no clear D gene. Trimming pared 2 bases from V and 10 bases from J, leaving 11 bases between. Germline CDR1 SNHLY, CDR2 FYNNEI. The CDR3 is 13 residues long. The CDR3 sequence is CASSEQNTLKLFF. Written as DNA, the CDR3 is TGTGCCAGCAGTGAACAAAATACTCTAAAACTGTTTTTT. Full variable domain (outside the CDR3, taken from reference TRBV2 and TRBJ1-4): EPEVTQTPSHQVTQMGQEVILRCVPISNHLYFYWYRQILGQKVEFLVSFYNNEISEKSEIFDDQFSVERPDGSNFTLKIRSTKLEDSAMYFCASSEQNTLKLFFGSGTQLSVL.

V is TRBV5-4 and J is TRBJ2-5, with D maybe TRBD2 (6 bases). Germline V gene sequence: CDR1 SGHNT, CDR2 YYREEE (reference sequence). V lost 4 bases and J 5 bases, leaving 15 bases between the germline ends. The CDR3 is 14 residues long. The CDR3, as DNA: TGTGCCAGCAGCCCCCCAGGTGGGGGGGAGACCCAGTACTTC. Translation: CASSPPGGGETQYF.

This rearrangement joins TRBV6-6 to TRBJ1-5, with D maybe TRBD1 (5 bases). Germline V lookup: CDR1 MNHNY, CDR2 SVGAGI (reference sequence). V lost 2 bases to trimming and J lost 0 bases, with 11 bases between them. CDR3 length: 16 residues. The CDR3 spells CASSYRDSYSNQPQHF. CDR3 in DNA: TGTGCCAGCAGTTACCGGGACTCCTATAGCAATCAGCCCCAGCATTTT.

DNA for the CDR3: TGCAGCGTTGAACCGGGACTAGCGGGAGGAAACATTCAGTACTTC. Encoded protein: CSVEPGLAGGNIQYF. The chain uses TRBV29-1 and TRBJ2-4; 15 bases are shared with TRBD2. Germline loops: CDR1 SQVTM, CDR2 ANQGSEA. This CDR3 comprises 15 residues. Germline trimming cut 2 bases from V and 6 bases from J; bases unmatched to any gene: 2.

This chain links TRBV18 with TRBJ2-3, with 11 bases lining up with TRBD2. Germline V gene lookup returns CDR1 KGHSH and CDR2 LQKENI. V was clipped by 4 bases and J by 7 bases; unmatched bases: 13. The CDR3 extends over 17 amino acids. The CDR3 nucleotides are TGTGCCAGCTCACTCCGAACGACTAGCGGGGTCCCTAATACGCAGTATTTT. Its protein is CASSLRTTSGVPNTQYF. Filled out from reference TRBV18 and TRBJ2-3, the complete variable domain reads NAGVMQNPRHLVRRRGQEARLRCSPMKGHSHVYWYRQLPEEGLKFMVYLQKENIIDESGMPKERFSAEFPKEGPSILRIQQVVRGDSAAYFCASSLRTTSGVPNTQYFGPGTRLTVL.

V gene TRBV5-1 combines with J gene TRBJ2-1, with D unresolved. V lost 1 base and J lost 0, with 8 bases in between. Germline V gene data show CDR1 as SGHRS and CDR2 as YFSETQ. The CDR3 extends over 15 amino acids. CDR3 nucleotide sequence: TGCGCCAGCAGCTTGAGGCCGGGCTCCTACAATGAGCAGTTCTTC. This encodes CASSLRPGSYNEQFF.

This clone was seen just once. The rearrangement links TRBV27 to TRBJ2-1; 10 nucleotides agree with TRBD1. The junction had 6 bases not matched to a gene; V was cut back by 2 bases and J by 2 bases. CDR3 size: 17 residues. Germline assignment: CDR1 MNHEY and CDR2 SMNVEV (reference sequence). The CDR3, as DNA: TGTGCCAGCAGTTTACCCGACAGGGGGCAAACCTACAATGAGCAGTTCTTC. Its translation: CASSLPDRGQTYNEQFF.

The gene calls are TRBV5-4 and TRBJ2-3; D is possibly TRBD2 (6 bases). The CDR3 totals 15 residues. Per the germline V gene, CDR1 is SGHNT and CDR2 is YYREEE (reference sequence). V shed 0 bases and J shed 3 bases, with 11 bases lying between them. CDR3 nucleotide sequence: TGTGCCAGCAGCTTGGGGGGGGTGGGGACAGATACGCAGTATTTT. Its protein is CASSLGGVGTDTQYF.

This clone was recorded only once. The CDR3 here is CASSLSGSGYEQYF. The DNA for the CDR3 is TGTGCCAGCAGTTTATCCGGGAGTGGATACGAGCAGTACTTC. The chain combines TRBV28 with TRBJ2-7; D possibly corresponds to TRBD2 (6 bases). Per germline, CDR1 MDHEN and CDR2 SYDVKM. Between the trimmed V and J ends, which lost 1 base and 4 bases, there was a span of 11 bases. The CDR3 runs to 14 residues.

The V gene is TRBV9, the J gene TRBJ1-1; TRBD1 matches at 7 bases. The CDR3 is 15 amino acids. Germline V gene lookup returns CDR1 SGDLS and CDR2 YYNGEE. V lost 3 bases, J lost 3 bases, and 8 bases stayed unmatched. CDR3 sequence: CASSATGRLDTEAFF. The DNA for the CDR3 is TGTGCCAGCAGCGCGACAGGGAGATTGGACACTGAAGCTTTCTTT.

The sample holds a few counts of this clone. The V gene is TRBV13, the J gene TRBJ2-4; TRBD2 matches at 7 bases. Germline trimming cut 3 bases from V and 0 bases from J; bases unmatched to any gene: 14. Germline values: CDR1 PRHDT, CDR2 FYEKMQ (reference sequence). This CDR3 is built from 19 residues. CDR3 nucleotides: TGTGCCAGCAGCTTCGTTGGGGGGGGAACTTCCATAGCCAAAAACATTCAGTACTTC. Protein product: CASSFVGGGTSIAKNIQYF.

The genes are TRBV30 and TRBJ1-4; D gene uncertain. The CDR3 contains 15 residues. The ends were cut back, 3 bases at V and 5 bases at J, with 16 bases in the middle. The germline gives CDR1 GTSNPN, CDR2 SVGIG (reference sequence). The CDR3 protein is CAWSKKGASNEKLFF. CDR3 sequence (DNA): TGTGCCTGGAGCAAAAAGGGAGCTTCGAATGAAAAACTGTTTTTT.

The gene calls are TRBV7-2 and TRBJ1-5, with TRBD1 as a possible D gene (6 bases). Germline CDR1 is SGHTA and CDR2 is FQGNSA. The CDR3 is made up of 13 amino acids. Trimming shortened V by 3 bases and J by 5 bases, and 8 bases separated the two germline ends. CDR3 sequence reads: CASSFRGDQPQHF. In DNA form, the CDR3 reads TGTGCCAGCAGCTTCAGGGGAGATCAGCCCCAGCATTTT.

The genes are TRBV15 and TRBJ1-5; D call uncertain. The CDR3 is 13 amino acids. The V gene's germline CDR1 is LNHNV and CDR2 YYDKDF (reference sequence). Trimming pared 1 base from V and 5 bases from J, leaving 6 bases between. The CDR3 DNA follows: TGTGCCACCAGCAGAGGAGGGTATCAGCCCCAGCATTTT. This gives the protein CATSRGGYQPQHF.